The 17 T cell receptor beta chains below were found in one sample sequenced in a study of regulatory T cells in long-lasting Graves disease. TCR beta libraries were built with iRepertoire HTBI primers and Arm-PCR of CDR3 regions. TCRdb passed the multiplex PCR reads through MiXCR, listing each CDR3 protein once. The repertoire includes approximately 560,000 distinct CDR3 sequences, 15% to 20% of them detected once, and around 12% sits in the top ten. As to time point: newly diagnosed GD, antithyroid drugs for less than 3 months. There was RNA extracted from PBMCs, and the TCR library was made from it. These data were also filed under a second study, of T cells in Graves' hyperthyroidism and ophthalmopathy.

The sequencing used peripheral blood mononuclear cells (PBMCs), collected at new diagnosis, from a patient treated with antithyroid drugs. These receptors originate from a young man with Graves disease.

This clonotype was observed a handful of times. This chain connects TRBV15 to TRBJ2-2; TRBD1 aligns across 8 bases. Trimming at V came to 3 bases and at J to 0 bases, leaving 6 bases not matched to a gene. The CDR3 loop spans 17 amino acids. The germline gives CDR1 LNHNV, CDR2 YYDKDF (reference sequence). CDR3 sequence: CATSRVWTGSNTGELFF. As DNA, the CDR3 is TGTGCCACCAGCAGGGTATGGACAGGGTCGAACACCGGGGAGCTGTTTTTT.

This clonotype was found a few times. The chain employs TRBV27 and TRBJ1-2; weak D call: TRBD1 (5 bases). Germline CDR1 MNHEY, CDR2 SMNVEV (reference sequence). CDR3 size: 12 residues. Trimming stripped 2 bases from V and 6 bases from J, with 7 bases between. This CDR3 reads CASSLQGNGYTF. The CDR3 DNA reads TGTGCCAGCAGTTTACAGGGTAATGGCTACACCTTC.

This clonotype was counted many times. The rearrangement joins TRBV3-1 to TRBJ2-4; no clear D gene. Germline CDR1 and CDR2: LGHDT and YNNKEL (reference sequence). Trimming stripped 0 bases from V and 9 bases from J, with 3 bases between. This CDR3 is built from 11 residues. This CDR3 is CASSQEGIQYF. As DNA, the CDR3 is TGTGCCAGCAGCCAAGAGGGCATTCAGTACTTC. Based on the CDR3 plus reference TRBV3-1 and TRBJ2-4, the full variable domain is DTAVSQTPKYLVTQMGNDKSIKCEQNLGHDTMYWYKQDSKKFLKIMFSYNNKELIINETVPNRFSPKSPDKAHLNLHINSLELGDSAVYFCASSQEGIQYFGAGTRLSVL.

The J gene is TRBJ2-5, the V gene TRBV5-1; 9 bases match TRBD1. V lost 4 bases and J lost 5; bases outside the gene matches: 12. Germline loops: CDR1 SGHRS, CDR2 YFSETQ. The CDR3 has 16 residues. DNA of the CDR3: TGCGCCAGCAGCCGGATGGGACAGGGAGCGGGGGAGACCCAGTACTTC. Protein: CASSRMGQGAGETQYF.

In its sample, this clonotype was seen a few times. V and J are TRBV20-1 and TRBJ2-3; TRBD2 matches at 8 bases. V gave up 0 bases and J gave up 3 bases; unmatched junction bases: 14. Germline values: CDR1 DFQATT, CDR2 SNEGSKA (reference sequence). The CDR3 spans 18 residues. Here the CDR3 reads CSARERTLRSGRTDTQYF. In DNA, the CDR3 is TGCAGTGCTAGAGAGAGGACTTTAAGGAGCGGGAGAACAGATACGCAGTATTTT.

This clonotype was counted only a few times. The chain combines TRBV12-3 or TRBV12-4 with TRBJ2-2; D unclear. CDR3 length: 14 amino acids. The V and J ends lost 3 bases and 5 bases respectively, with 10 bases between them. CDR3: CASSFWEGTGELFF. The CDR3, as DNA: TGTGCCAGCAGTTTCTGGGAAGGGACCGGGGAGCTGTTTTTT.

This rearrangement joins TRBV7-2 to TRBJ1-2, with 8 bases fitting TRBD1. J was trimmed by 1 base and V by 2 bases; bases with no gene match: 6. The length of the CDR3 is 16 residues. The germline gives CDR1 SGHTA, CDR2 FQGNSA. The CDR3 reads CASSLRQGPLNYGYTF. The CDR3 coding sequence is TGTGCCAGCAGCTTACGACAGGGGCCACTTAACTATGGCTACACCTTC.

This clonotype has at least ten counts. The CDR3 loop is CASSENQETQYF. In DNA form, the CDR3 reads TGTGCCAGCAGCGAGAACCAAGAGACCCAGTACTTC. The rearrangement joins TRBV7-9 to TRBJ2-5; D remains unclear. V lost 5 bases, J lost 0 bases, and 4 bases lay in between. The CDR3 length is 12 residues. Per the germline V gene, CDR1 is SEHNR and CDR2 is FQNEAQ (reference sequence).

In its sample, this clonotype was seen many times. The rearrangement joins TRBV12-3 or TRBV12-4 to TRBJ2-4, with 9 nucleotides matching TRBD2. This CDR3 is 17 amino acids long. After removal of 5 bases from V and 7 bases from J, the junction contained 15 bases not matched to a gene. CDR3 residues: CASSPPGSGRSWNIQYF. The CDR3 DNA reads as TGTGCCAGCAGTCCCCCTGGTAGCGGGAGATCGTGGAACATTCAGTACTTC.

A remark on this clonotype: A read error is likely, as this CDR3 ends without the conserved phenylalanine or tryptophan. V is TRBV6-9 and J is TRBJ2-7, with 8 bases lining up with TRBD1. The trim removed 4 bases at V and 4 bases at J, leaving 9 bases unmatched. Germline CDR1 and CDR2: MNHGY and SVAAGI. The length of the CDR3 is 15 residues. The DNA of the CDR3 is TGTGCCAGCAGTTCCCTGAGCAGGGGGCAGTACGAGCAGTACCTC. Its protein product is CASSSLSRGQYEQYL.

This sequence joins TRBV7-9 and TRBJ2-7, with D possibly TRBD2 on 6 matching bases. The CDR3 loop spans 15 amino acids. V shed 1 base and J shed 3 bases, with 13 bases lying between them. Germline V gene sequence: CDR1 SEHNR, CDR2 FQNEAQ (reference sequence). In DNA form, the CDR3 reads TGTGCCAGCAGCTTAGAAGGTAGCGGAGTCTACGAGCAGTACTTC. Its translation is CASSLEGSGVYEQYF.

V is TRBV5-1 and J is TRBJ1-1; D call uncertain. Germline loops: CDR1 SGHRS, CDR2 YFSETQ. This CDR3 has 16 amino acids. V was trimmed by 5 bases and J by 1 base, leaving 18 bases between them. CDR3 loop: CASRPTITESNTEAFF. The CDR3, as DNA: TGCGCCAGCAGACCCACCATCACTGAGTCGAACACTGAAGCTTTCTTT. Using reference TRBV5-1 and TRBJ1-1 for the parts outside the CDR3, the full variable domain is KAGVTQTPRYLIKTRGQQVTLSCSPISGHRSVSWYQQTPGQGLQFLFEYFSETQRNKGNFPGRFSGRQFSNSRSEMNVSTLELGDSALYLCASRPTITESNTEAFFGQGTRLTVV.

This clonotype was recorded at least ten times. The J gene is TRBJ2-2, the V gene TRBV5-1; 7 bases are shared with TRBD1. CDR3 length: 17 amino acids. The trim removed 1 base at V and 4 bases at J, leaving 10 bases unmatched. Germline V gives CDR1 SGHRS, CDR2 YFSETQ. The CDR3 protein is CASSLTLPDRSTGELFF. The CDR3 DNA is TGCGCCAGCAGCTTGACTTTACCGGACAGGTCCACCGGGGAGCTGTTTTTT.

This clonotype was picked up many times. The rearrangement joins TRBV2 to TRBJ2-2; D gene ambiguous. This CDR3 contains 14 residues. CDR1 SNHLY and CDR2 FYNNEI come from the germline V gene. V was clipped by 7 bases and J by 3 bases, with 12 bases between them. The CDR3 reads CASKRLRDTGELFF. The CDR3 region has the DNA TGTGCCAGCAAAAGGTTACGGGACACCGGGGAGCTGTTTTTT. The full variable domain, in which reference TRBV2 and TRBJ2-2 provide the parts outside the CDR3, is EPEVTQTPSHQVTQMGQEVILRCVPISNHLYFYWYRQILGQKVEFLVSFYNNEISEKSEIFDDQFSVERPDGSNFTLKIRSTKLEDSAMYFCASKRLRDTGELFFGEGSRLTVL.

This clonotype appeared many times. The rearrangement joins TRBV29-1 to TRBJ2-7; 7 bases are a match to TRBD1. The CDR3 extends over 14 amino acids. Unmatched junction bases numbered 8, after V lost 4 bases and J lost 2 bases. CDR1 and CDR2 (germline): SQVTM, ANQGSEA. The CDR3 sequence is CSVVQGDPTYEQYF. The CDR3 DNA is TGCAGCGTTGTCCAGGGGGACCCCACCTACGAGCAGTACTTC.

The J gene is TRBJ2-1, the V gene TRBV20-1, with 8 bases matching TRBD2. The V gene's germline CDR1 is DFQATT and CDR2 SNEGSKA (reference sequence). V dropped 5 bases and J dropped 8; count of bases not matched to a gene: 11. The CDR3 sequence is 14 residues long. The CDR3 sequence: CSAEQLAAYDEQFF. DNA of the CDR3: TGCAGTGCTGAACAACTAGCGGCGTACGATGAGCAGTTCTTC.

This clonotype was found many times. The junction does not match germline at one end; this may be a read error. This chain connects TRBV27 to TRBJ2-7, with 13 bases identical to TRBD2. Looked up from germline, CDR1 is MNHEY and CDR2 is SMNVEV (reference sequence). The CDR3 length is 15 residues. This CDR3 is CASSLGTSGNYEQYF. In DNA form, the CDR3 reads TGTGCTAGCAGCTTAGGGACTAGCGGGAACTACGAGCAGTACTTC.